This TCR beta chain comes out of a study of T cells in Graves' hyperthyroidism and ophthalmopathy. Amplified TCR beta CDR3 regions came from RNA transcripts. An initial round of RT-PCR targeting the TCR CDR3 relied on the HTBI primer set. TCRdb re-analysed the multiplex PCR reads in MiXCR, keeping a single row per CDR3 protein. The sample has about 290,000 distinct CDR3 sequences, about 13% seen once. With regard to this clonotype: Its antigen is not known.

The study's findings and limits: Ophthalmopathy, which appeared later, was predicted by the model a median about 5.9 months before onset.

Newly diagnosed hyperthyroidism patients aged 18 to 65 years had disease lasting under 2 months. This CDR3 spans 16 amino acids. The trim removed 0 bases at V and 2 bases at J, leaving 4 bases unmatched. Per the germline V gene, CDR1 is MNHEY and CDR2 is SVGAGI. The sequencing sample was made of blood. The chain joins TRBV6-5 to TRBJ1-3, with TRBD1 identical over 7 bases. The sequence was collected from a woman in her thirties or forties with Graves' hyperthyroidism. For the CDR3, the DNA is TGTGCCAGCAGTTACTCGCAGGGGGGGACTGGAAACACCATATATTTT. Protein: CASSYSQGGTGNTIYF.